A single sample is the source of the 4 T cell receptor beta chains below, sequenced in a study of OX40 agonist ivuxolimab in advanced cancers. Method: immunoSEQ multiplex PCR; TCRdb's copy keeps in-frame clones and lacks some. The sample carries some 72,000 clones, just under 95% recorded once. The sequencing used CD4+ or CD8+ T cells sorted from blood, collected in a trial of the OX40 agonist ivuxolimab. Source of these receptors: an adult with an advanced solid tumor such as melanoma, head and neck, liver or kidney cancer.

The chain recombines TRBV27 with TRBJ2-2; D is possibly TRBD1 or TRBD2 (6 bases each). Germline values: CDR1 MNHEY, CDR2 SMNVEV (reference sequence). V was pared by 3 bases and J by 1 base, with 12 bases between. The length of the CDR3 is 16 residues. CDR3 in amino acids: CASSFYREVNTGELFF. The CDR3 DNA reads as TGTGCCAGCAGTTTTTACAGGGAGGTGAACACCGGGGAGCTGTTTTTT.

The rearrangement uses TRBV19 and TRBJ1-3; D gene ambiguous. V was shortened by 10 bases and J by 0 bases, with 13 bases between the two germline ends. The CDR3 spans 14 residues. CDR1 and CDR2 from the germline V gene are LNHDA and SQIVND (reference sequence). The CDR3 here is CATTDRISGNTIYF. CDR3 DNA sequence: TGTGCCACTACGGACCGAATCTCTGGAAACACCATATATTTT.

The CDR3 spells CASSTGSGARRAFF. The CDR3 DNA sequence: TGTGCCAGCAGCACAGGGTCTGGGGCGCGTCGAGCTTTCTTT. This chain links TRBV5-4 with TRBJ1-1; D is perhaps TRBD1 (6 bases). CDR1 and CDR2 (germline): SGHNT, YYREEE (reference sequence). Trimming took off 4 bases at V and 10 bases at J, with 20 bases between the two ends. The CDR3 totals 14 residues.

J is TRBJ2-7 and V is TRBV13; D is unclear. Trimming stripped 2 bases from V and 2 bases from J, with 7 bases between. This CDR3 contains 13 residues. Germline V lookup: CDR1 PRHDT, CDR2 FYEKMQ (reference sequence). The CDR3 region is CASSLQTTYEQYF. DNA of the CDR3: TGTGCCAGCAGCTTACAAACCACCTACGAGCAGTACTTC.